The 23 T cell receptor beta chains below all came from one sample that was sequenced in a study of cytomegalovirus exposure and HLA in healthy donors. With 60 Vbeta and 13 Jbeta primers, the PCR was carried out. The data were produced by immunoSEQ multiplex PCR, yet TCRdb's version contains in-frame clones alone and is incomplete. The sample has around 150,000 clones, approximately 8.9% seen once. Sequencing was performed on PBMCs. The receptors were sampled from a middle-aged woman in good health and CMV-seropositive.

This chain links TRBV6-1 with TRBJ1-1; 8 bases fit TRBD1. Germline V gene lookup returns CDR1 MNHNS and CDR2 SASEGT. The CDR3 contains 14 residues. V shed 1 base, J shed 3 bases, and the junction held 1 base outside the gene matches. The CDR3 nucleotides are TGTGCCAGCAGTGAAGGCAGGGGGCACACTGAAGCTTTCTTT. This codes for CASSEGRGHTEAFF.

This clone was detected a few times. This chain connects TRBV11-2 to TRBJ1-4; TRBD1 agrees at 11 bases. The CDR3 length is 14 residues. With 4 bases clipped from V and 8 bases from J, the junction kept 3 bases outside the gene matches. The germline V gene encodes CDR1 SGHAT and CDR2 FQNNGV. The chain's CDR3 is CASSWDRGREKLFF. CDR3 in DNA: TGTGCCAGCAGCTGGGACAGGGGGAGAGAAAAACTGTTTTTT. The whole variable domain, remainder taken from reference TRBV11-2 and TRBJ1-4, is EAGVAQSPRYKIIEKRQSVAFWCNPISGHATLYWYQQILGQGPKLLIQFQNNGVVDDSQLPKDRFSAERLKGVDSTLKIQPAKLEDSAVYLCASSWDRGREKLFFGSGTQLSVL.

The chain is built from TRBV27 and TRBJ1-1; the match to TRBD1 covers 7 bases. CDR1 is MNHEY and CDR2 is SMNVEV in the germline V gene (reference sequence). The V and J ends lost 1 base and 8 bases, in that order; junction bases with no gene match: 4. The CDR3 extends over 13 amino acids. CDR3 DNA sequence: TGTGCCAGCAGTTTATTAGGGGGCGGCGAAGCTTTCTTT. Translated, it gives CASSLLGGGEAFF.

This clone was counted between two and nine times. The chain couples TRBV2 to TRBJ1-1; maybe TRBD1 (6 bases). CDR3 size: 14 residues. The germline V gene encodes CDR1 SNHLY and CDR2 FYNNEI. V was trimmed by 6 bases and J by 4 bases, leaving 15 bases between them. For the CDR3, the DNA is TGTGCCAGCAGATCGACAGGCCCAGGCACTGAAGCTTTCTTT. It codes for CASRSTGPGTEAFF.

In this sample, this clone turned up a few times. The genes are TRBV4-1 and TRBJ2-7, with D perhaps TRBD1 (5 bases). V gave up 1 base and J gave up 2 bases, with 9 bases separating them. Germline V CDR1 and CDR2: MGHRA, YSYEKL. CDR3 length: 14 amino acids. CDR3 DNA: TGCGCCAGCAGCCAAGCCAAGACAGCCTACGAGCAGTACTTC. Protein sequence: CASSQAKTAYEQYF.

Only a few counts were recorded for this clone. This chain joins TRBV6-5 and TRBJ2-2, with 7 bases that match TRBD1. The V and J ends lost 6 bases and 4 bases, in that order; junction bases with no gene match: 8. The CDR3 sequence is 15 residues long. The germline V gene encodes CDR1 MNHEY and CDR2 SVGAGI. This CDR3 reads CASRPGQLATGELFF. The CDR3 DNA sequence: TGTGCCAGCAGACCGGGACAGCTGGCCACCGGGGAGCTGTTTTTT.

In its sample, this clone was seen a few times. The V and J genes are TRBV27 and TRBJ2-7, with 9 bases matching TRBD1. The CDR3 sequence is 14 residues long. Per germline, CDR1 MNHEY and CDR2 SMNVEV (reference sequence). V was pared by 6 bases and J by 0 bases, with 3 bases of the junction left unmatched. CDR3 in amino acids: CASSPDRGSYEQYF. CDR3 DNA: TGTGCCAGCAGCCCGGACAGGGGCTCCTACGAGCAGTACTTC.

The genes are TRBV9 and TRBJ2-1; D may be TRBD2 (6 bases). The CDR3 extends over 14 amino acids. Germline loops: CDR1 SGDLS, CDR2 YYNGEE. Trimming stripped 0 bases from V and 6 bases from J, with 10 bases between. The CDR3 DNA follows: TGTGCCAGCAGCGTAGTCGGAGCGGGCAATGAGCAGTTCTTC. Protein: CASSVVGAGNEQFF.

This clone was counted between two and nine times. The chain is built from TRBV4-1 and TRBJ2-1; TRBD2 matches at 15 bases. Trimming removed 8 bases from V and 5 bases from J; junction bases left unmatched: 4. The CDR3 loop spans 15 amino acids. Per germline, CDR1 MGHRA and CDR2 YSYEKL. DNA for the CDR3: TGCGCCAGCCGGACTAGCGGGGGGGCCAACAATGAGCAGTTCTTC. Translating gives CASRTSGGANNEQFF.

This clone has only a few counts. The V call is TRBV5-6, the J call TRBJ2-7; possibly TRBD2 for D (6 bases). The germline V and J ends were trimmed by 3 bases and 3 bases, with 13 bases remaining between them. The CDR3 is 14 amino acids. The V gene's germline CDR1 is SGHDT and CDR2 YYEEEE. The CDR3 sequence is CASSSTRTGYEQYF. The CDR3 DNA reads as TGTGCCAGCAGCTCGACTAGGACGGGCTACGAGCAGTACTTC.

The chain couples TRBV27 to TRBJ1-6; no clear D. The CDR3 sequence is 14 residues long. Germline lookup yields CDR1 MNHEY and CDR2 SMNVEV (reference sequence). Trimming removed 4 bases at V and 8 bases at J, with 12 bases between. CDR3 sequence: CASSSEGNDSPLHF. The CDR3 DNA is TGTGCCAGCAGTTCGGAGGGTAACGATTCACCCCTCCACTTT.

This clone was detected only a few times. This chain links TRBV28 with TRBJ1-2; no firm D call. In germline, CDR1 is MDHEN, CDR2 SYDVKM. V was clipped by 6 bases and J by 8 bases, with 25 bases between them. The CDR3 runs 16 residues. In DNA, the CDR3 is TGTGCCAGCAGCCTAGCCGGGCTAGGACTATTGGAGGGCTACACCTTC. Translated: CASSLAGLGLLEGYTF.

V usage is TRBV6-1 and J usage is TRBJ2-4; D unclear. CDR3 length: 16 amino acids. Germline loops: CDR1 MNHNS, CDR2 SASEGT. V was shortened by 0 bases and J by 0 bases, with 9 bases between the two germline ends. The CDR3 DNA reads as TGTGCCAGCAGTGAAGCCCGTAGCCTAGCCAAAAACATTCAGTACTTC. Translated: CASSEARSLAKNIQYF.

This clone turned up a few times. V gene TRBV19 combines with J gene TRBJ1-1; no firm D call. The germline CDR1 and CDR2 sequences are LNHDA and SQIVND (reference sequence). This CDR3 spans 13 amino acids. V dropped 4 bases and J dropped 7 bases, with 13 bases sitting between them. This CDR3 is CASSTRTWYEAFF. The CDR3 DNA sequence: TGTGCCAGTAGTACTCGGACTTGGTATGAAGCTTTCTTT.

This clone was seen more than once but under ten times. This chain uses TRBV5-1 with TRBJ2-3, with TRBD1 identical over 7 bases. Germline V gene sequence: CDR1 SGHRS, CDR2 YFSETQ. V was clipped by 0 bases and J by 4 bases; unmatched bases: 2. The CDR3 spans 14 residues. The CDR3 region is CASSLGTGADTQYF. CDR3 DNA: TGCGCCAGCAGCTTGGGCACAGGGGCAGATACGCAGTATTTT.

V is TRBV11-2 and J is TRBJ2-1; D perhaps matches TRBD1 (6 bases). The CDR3 is 15 amino acids. Trimming took 4 bases from V and 4 from J, leaving 14 bases between them. Germline CDR1 SGHAT, CDR2 FQNNGV. This chain's CDR3 is CASSSSGGAYNEQFF. In nucleotides, the CDR3 is TGTGCCAGCAGCTCCTCTGGGGGCGCGTACAATGAGCAGTTCTTC.

CDR3 residues: CASSLNSGSGNTIYF. CDR3 bases: TGCGCCAGCAGCTTGAACTCCGGCTCTGGAAACACCATATATTTT. The chain is built from TRBV5-1 and TRBJ1-3; D call uncertain. CDR3 length: 15 residues. The germline gives CDR1 SGHRS, CDR2 YFSETQ. V was cut by 1 base and J by 0 bases, with 8 bases left in between.

V usage is TRBV29-1 and J usage is TRBJ1-1, with 7 bases identical to TRBD1. V gave up 4 bases and J gave up 3 bases; unmatched junction bases: 5. The CDR3 has 13 residues. Germline V gene sequence: CDR1 SQVTM, CDR2 ANQGSEA. Here the CDR3 reads CSVVRQGHTEAFF. For the CDR3, the DNA is TGCAGCGTTGTACGACAGGGACACACTGAAGCTTTCTTT.

This clone occurred a few times. The chain couples TRBV2 to TRBJ2-3; 7 bases are shared with TRBD2. The CDR3 contains 13 residues. V shed 4 bases, J shed 7 bases, and the junction held 5 bases outside the gene matches. Germline V gene sequence: CDR1 SNHLY, CDR2 FYNNEI. CDR3 loop: CASSVGGTNTQYF. The CDR3, as DNA: TGTGCCAGCAGTGTGGGGGGGACGAATACGCAGTATTTT.

For the CDR3, the DNA is TGCGCCAGCAGCTTGCCTGGGGCAGGGGATGAGCAGTTCTTC. It specifies CASSLPGAGDEQFF. The rearrangement joins TRBV5-1 to TRBJ2-1; the D gene is possibly TRBD1 (6 bases). Trimming stripped 1 base from V and 8 bases from J, with 13 bases between. Germline-derived CDR1 and CDR2 are SGHRS and YFSETQ. The CDR3 loop spans 14 amino acids. The full variable domain, in which reference TRBV5-1 and TRBJ2-1 provide the parts outside the CDR3, is KAGVTQTPRYLIKTRGQQVTLSCSPISGHRSVSWYQQTPGQGLQFLFEYFSETQRNKGNFPGRFSGRQFSNSRSEMNVSTLELGDSALYLCASSLPGAGDEQFFGPGTRLTVL.

The rearrangement uses TRBV18 and TRBJ2-3, with 11 bases aligning to TRBD2. Germline CDR1 and CDR2: KGHSH and LQKENI. The J segment lost 0 bases and the V segment lost 2 bases, leaving 4 bases of the junction unmatched. This CDR3 spans 17 amino acids. The CDR3 sequence: CASSPLASGGSTDTQYF. Here the CDR3 DNA reads TGTGCCAGCTCACCATTGGCTAGCGGGGGGAGCACAGATACGCAGTATTTT.

The chain uses TRBV19 and TRBJ1-1; tentatively, D is TRBD1 (5 bases). The V and J ends lost 0 bases and 1 base respectively, with 18 bases between them. Germline assignment: CDR1 LNHDA and CDR2 SQIVND (reference sequence). This CDR3 spans 18 amino acids. The CDR3 loop reads CASSIEGRGSTPNTEAFF. The CDR3 nucleotides are TGTGCCAGTAGTATAGAGGGGAGGGGCAGCACTCCGAACACTGAAGCTTTCTTT. The entire variable domain, with the rest obtained from reference TRBV19 and TRBJ1-1, is as follows: DGGITQSPKYLFRKEGQNVTLSCEQNLNHDAMYWYRQDPGQGLRLIYYSQIVNDFQKGDIAEGYSVSREKKESFPLTVTSAQKNPTAFYLCASSIEGRGSTPNTEAFFGQGTRLTVV.

With respect to this clone: Additional DNA sequences in this sample encode the identical CDR3. The rearrangement joins TRBV5-4 to TRBJ2-7; possible D gene TRBD2, 5 bases. The CDR3 length is 14 residues. The ends were cut back, 4 bases at V and 5 bases at J, with 16 bases in the middle. Germline values: CDR1 SGHNT, CDR2 YYREEE (reference sequence). Here the CDR3 reads CASSRLSRENEQYF. The CDR3 bases are TGTGCCAGCAGCCGACTCTCGAGGGAGAACGAGCAGTACTTC.